Reported below is one T cell receptor beta chain. The target antigen is unknown. The sample originates from a study of metastatic and nonmetastatic thyroid tumors. Study at large: Repertoire comparison spanned blood and tumor or nodule tissue of malignant and benign thyroid patients.

Among the patients, none had received any treatment before thyroid surgery. The CDR3 has 15 amino acids. V dropped 0 bases and J dropped 2 bases, with 10 bases sitting between them. Germline CDR1 reads MNHEY; CDR2 reads SVGEGT. In the original analysis: The authors used CDR3 differences across clinicopathological groups to build a distant-metastasis classifier for papillary thyroid cancer. TCRdb re-called clones via MiXCR from the PCR reads. TCRdb's processing, not the study's, gives the V and J calls here. The sample comprises some 16,000 clones, around 24% of which are singletons, and approximately 13% rests with the top ten. Overall study results and limits: In both blood and tumor samples, TCR beta diversity was reported significantly higher for malignant than benign nodules.

Sequencing was done on a sample of tumor tissue. This TCR was recovered from a male donor with papillary thyroid cancer or a benign thyroid nodule (not recorded which). Some clones in this sample may be carry-over from other donors' samples. The V gene is TRBV6-2 or TRBV6-3, the J gene TRBJ1-1; D is undetermined. The CDR3 region is CASSYSSGYNTEAFF. In DNA form, the CDR3 reads TGTGCCAGCAGTTACTCGTCAGGATATAACACTGAAGCTTTCTTT.